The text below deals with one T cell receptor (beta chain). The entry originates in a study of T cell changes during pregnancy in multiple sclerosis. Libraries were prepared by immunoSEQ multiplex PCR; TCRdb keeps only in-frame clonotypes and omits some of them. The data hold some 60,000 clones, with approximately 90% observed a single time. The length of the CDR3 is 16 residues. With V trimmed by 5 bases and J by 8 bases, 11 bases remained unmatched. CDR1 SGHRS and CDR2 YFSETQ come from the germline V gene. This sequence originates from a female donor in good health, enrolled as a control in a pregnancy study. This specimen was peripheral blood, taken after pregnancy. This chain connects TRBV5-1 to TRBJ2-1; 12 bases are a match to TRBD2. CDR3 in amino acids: CASSGASGRAIDEQFF. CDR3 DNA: TGCGCCAGCAGTGGCGCTAGCGGGAGGGCCATCGATGAGCAGTTCTTC.